Listed below are T cell receptor beta chains from one sample, sequenced in a study of response to subunit inactivated influenza vaccine. From the RT-PCR reads, TCRdb called clonotypes with MiXCR, one entry per CDR3 protein. The repertoire holds hundreds of thousands of distinct CDR3 sequences, with approximately 14% as singletons. This material consisted of PBMCs from blood, taken about 14 days before vaccination. The receptors shown here come from a man over 45 who received an inactivated influenza vaccine. Both conserved end residues are part of each CDR3. The order of the fields is clone size, J gene, D gene, V gene, CDR3 DNA, CDR3 protein. The D gene is left open where the match is weak. Rows give clone size only sometimes, using once, few, many, or a class for an expanded clone.

clone_size: many; j_call: TRBJ1-4; d_call: -; v_call: TRBV6-5; cdr3_nt: TGTGCCAGCAGTTATCTGCAGTTTAATGAAAAACTGTTTTTT; cdr3_aa: CASSYLQFNEKLFF
clone_size: -; j_call: TRBJ1-5; d_call: -; v_call: TRBV2; cdr3_nt: TGTGCCAGCCAGCTAACCCTAAATCAGCCCCAGCATTTT; cdr3_aa: CASQLTLNQPQHF
clone_size: -; j_call: TRBJ1-5; d_call: -; v_call: TRBV27; cdr3_nt: TGTGCCAGCAGTTTCTTCGGCGCAGGCAATCAGCCCCAGCATTTT; cdr3_aa: CASSFFGAGNQPQHF
clone_size: -; j_call: TRBJ2-7; d_call: TRBD2; v_call: TRBV29-1; cdr3_nt: TGCAGCGTTGAACCCCTTAGCGGGGAGTATAACGAGCAGTACTTC; cdr3_aa: CSVEPLSGEYNEQYF
clone_size: -; j_call: TRBJ2-7; d_call: -; v_call: TRBV7-2; cdr3_nt: TGTGCCAGCAGTAGGGGGACTCTCGGCTCCTACGAGCAGTACTTC; cdr3_aa: CASSRGTLGSYEQYF
clone_size: few; j_call: TRBJ1-6; d_call: -; v_call: TRBV3-1; cdr3_nt: TGTGCCAGCAGCCACCTGGGGTCCGGGTCGCGGTCACCCCTCCACTTT; cdr3_aa: CASSHLGSGSRSPLHF
clone_size: -; j_call: TRBJ2-3; d_call: TRBD2; v_call: TRBV6-2/TRBV6-3; cdr3_nt: TGTGCCAGCAGTTACCGCCTAAGGAGCGGGATTAGCACAGATACGCAGTATTTT; cdr3_aa: CASSYRLRSGISTDTQYF
clone_size: -; j_call: TRBJ2-7; d_call: TRBD2; v_call: TRBV11-2; cdr3_nt: TGTGCCAGCAGCTTAGACGGACTAGCTGGGGGAGTGGGAGGAATCTACGAGCAGTACTTC; cdr3_aa: CASSLDGLAGGVGGIYEQYF
clone_size: few; j_call: TRBJ2-7; d_call: -; v_call: TRBV7-8; cdr3_nt: TGTGCCAGCAGCGCAGGCCAGGGACGTATCTACGAGCAGTACTTC; cdr3_aa: CASSAGQGRIYEQYF
clone_size: few; j_call: TRBJ1-6; d_call: -; v_call: TRBV7-9; cdr3_nt: TGTGCCAGCAGCTTAGAAGGGACCTGGAATTCACCCCTCCACTTT; cdr3_aa: CASSLEGTWNSPLHF
clone_size: -; j_call: TRBJ1-5; d_call: -; v_call: TRBV4-3; cdr3_nt: TGCGCCAGCAGCCAAGAATTAACTAGCAATCAGCCCCAGCATTTT; cdr3_aa: CASSQELTSNQPQHF
clone_size: -; j_call: TRBJ2-7; d_call: -; v_call: TRBV10-3; cdr3_nt: TGTGCCATCAGGGCCGTAGGCGAGCAGTACTTC; cdr3_aa: CAIRAVGEQYF
clone_size: -; j_call: TRBJ2-2; d_call: -; v_call: TRBV5-6; cdr3_nt: TGTGCCAGCAGCGCCTCAGGGGAAGGGGGCACCGGGGAGCTGTTTTTT; cdr3_aa: CASSASGEGGTGELFF
clone_size: few; j_call: TRBJ2-4; d_call: -; v_call: TRBV20-1; cdr3_nt: TGCAGTGCTAGAGATCTGCGGGGGCAGGCCAAAAACATTCAGTACTTC; cdr3_aa: CSARDLRGQAKNIQYF
clone_size: few; j_call: TRBJ2-2; d_call: -; v_call: TRBV7-9; cdr3_nt: TGTGCCAGCAGCCCCCCTTTCGGGGTCGTCGGGGAGCTGTTTTTT; cdr3_aa: CASSPPFGVVGELFF
clone_size: few; j_call: TRBJ2-2; d_call: -; v_call: TRBV12-3/TRBV12-4; cdr3_nt: TGTGCCAGCAGTTTGCTAGGTCCCGGGGAGCTGTTTTTT; cdr3_aa: CASSLLGPGELFF
clone_size: few; j_call: TRBJ2-5; d_call: -; v_call: TRBV20-1; cdr3_nt: TGCAGTGCTAGTTGGGCAGGGGCGCTCCAAGAGACCCAGTACTTC; cdr3_aa: CSASWAGALQETQYF
clone_size: few; j_call: TRBJ2-3; d_call: -; v_call: TRBV28; cdr3_nt: TGTGCCAGCAGTTTAATCGGGGCCCTCACAGATACGCAGTATTTT; cdr3_aa: CASSLIGALTDTQYF
clone_size: few; j_call: TRBJ2-7; d_call: -; v_call: TRBV11-2; cdr3_nt: TGTGCCAGCAGCCCCGGAGGACCCAGACACGAGCAGTACTTC; cdr3_aa: CASSPGGPRHEQYF
clone_size: few; j_call: TRBJ1-1; d_call: -; v_call: TRBV7-9; cdr3_nt: TGTGCCAGCAGCTTCCGGCAGGGCCACACTGAAGCTTTCTTT; cdr3_aa: CASSFRQGHTEAFF
clone_size: few; j_call: TRBJ2-6; d_call: -; v_call: TRBV9; cdr3_nt: TGTGCCAGCAAACGAGATCCTGGGGCCAACGTCCTGACTTTC; cdr3_aa: CASKRDPGANVLTF
clone_size: -; j_call: TRBJ2-3; d_call: -; v_call: TRBV7-9; cdr3_nt: TGTGCCAGCAGCTTAGCGCCCGGGATCACAGATACGCAGTATTTT; cdr3_aa: CASSLAPGITDTQYF
clone_size: few; j_call: TRBJ2-5; d_call: -; v_call: TRBV7-6; cdr3_nt: TGTGCCAGCAGCCTTCGGGGTGCGGTGGAGACCCAGTACTTC; cdr3_aa: CASSLRGAVETQYF
clone_size: few; j_call: TRBJ1-1; d_call: -; v_call: TRBV6-1; cdr3_nt: TGTGCCACCCAATTTGGGGGGGGAGGGAACACTGAAGCTTTCTTT; cdr3_aa: CATQFGGGGNTEAFF
clone_size: few; j_call: TRBJ2-2; d_call: -; v_call: TRBV20-1; cdr3_nt: TGCAGTGCTAGAAAGCGGTGGAACACCGGGGAGCTGTTTTTT; cdr3_aa: CSARKRWNTGELFF
clone_size: -; j_call: TRBJ2-3; d_call: -; v_call: TRBV7-2; cdr3_nt: TGTGCCAGCAGCTTACGAACGGGGGTTTTAACAGATACGCAGTATTTT; cdr3_aa: CASSLRTGVLTDTQYF
clone_size: few; j_call: TRBJ2-3; d_call: -; v_call: TRBV25-1; cdr3_nt: TGTGCCAGCAGAGAATCCGGGGGCGGGGGCGCAGATACGCAGTATTTT; cdr3_aa: CASRESGGGGADTQYF
clone_size: -; j_call: TRBJ2-7; d_call: -; v_call: TRBV7-6; cdr3_nt: TGTGCCAGCAGCCAGAGCAGCGCCTACGAGCAGTACTTC; cdr3_aa: CASSQSSAYEQYF
clone_size: -; j_call: TRBJ1-1; d_call: -; v_call: TRBV4-3; cdr3_nt: TGCGCCAGCAGCCAAGAATGGGATGATCGCACTGAAGCTTTCTTT; cdr3_aa: CASSQEWDDRTEAFF
clone_size: -; j_call: TRBJ1-4; d_call: TRBD1; v_call: TRBV15; cdr3_nt: TGTGCCACCAGCGAAGCAGGGGACAGGGTTCATGAAAAACTGTTTTTT; cdr3_aa: CATSEAGDRVHEKLFF
clone_size: few; j_call: TRBJ2-5; d_call: TRBD1; v_call: TRBV4-3; cdr3_nt: TGCGCCAGCAGCCACCAGACAGGGCGAGGTGAGACCCAGTACTTC; cdr3_aa: CASSHQTGRGETQYF
clone_size: many; j_call: TRBJ2-1; d_call: TRBD2; v_call: TRBV5-1; cdr3_nt: TGCGCCAGCAGCCCGACTAGCGGGGGATTGAATGAGCAGTTCTTC; cdr3_aa: CASSPTSGGLNEQFF
clone_size: many; j_call: TRBJ2-4; d_call: TRBD1; v_call: TRBV20-1; cdr3_nt: TGCAGTGCCGAGGGGGCCGAAGGGGTGGTGGACATTCAGTACTTC; cdr3_aa: CSAEGAEGVVDIQYF
clone_size: few; j_call: TRBJ2-3; d_call: TRBD2; v_call: TRBV20-1; cdr3_nt: TGCAGTGCTCGACTAGCGGGGGTACTTACAGATACGCAGTATTTT; cdr3_aa: CSARLAGVLTDTQYF
clone_size: -; j_call: TRBJ1-1; d_call: -; v_call: TRBV7-2; cdr3_nt: TGTGCCAGCAGCTTAATGGCCCCAGGGGCGGGCACTGAAGCTTTCTTT; cdr3_aa: CASSLMAPGAGTEAFF
clone_size: few; j_call: TRBJ2-3; d_call: TRBD2; v_call: TRBV6-2/TRBV6-3; cdr3_nt: TGTGCCAGCAGTTTCCATAGCGGGGGAGTTACAGATACGCAGTATTTT; cdr3_aa: CASSFHSGGVTDTQYF
clone_size: few; j_call: TRBJ2-5; d_call: -; v_call: TRBV5-1; cdr3_nt: TGCGCCAGCAGCTCAATCCGGGAGACCCAGTACTTC; cdr3_aa: CASSSIRETQYF
clone_size: -; j_call: TRBJ1-5; d_call: -; v_call: TRBV19; cdr3_nt: TGTGCCAGTAGACAGGCGGATCTAAATAGCAATCAGCCCCAGCATTTT; cdr3_aa: CASRQADLNSNQPQHF
clone_size: -; j_call: TRBJ2-7; d_call: -; v_call: TRBV11-1; cdr3_nt: TGTGCCAGCAGCTTCCCGGAGGGAGGCTCCTACGAGCAGTACTTC; cdr3_aa: CASSFPEGGSYEQYF
clone_size: many; j_call: TRBJ1-1; d_call: -; v_call: TRBV3-1; cdr3_nt: TGTGCCAGCAGCCAAGAGAGGGTAGCACACACTGAAGCTTTCTTT; cdr3_aa: CASSQERVAHTEAFF
clone_size: few; j_call: TRBJ2-1; d_call: TRBD2; v_call: TRBV7-9; cdr3_nt: TGTGCCAGCAGCTTCGGGACTAGCGGAGAAGAGCAGTTCTTC; cdr3_aa: CASSFGTSGEEQFF
clone_size: -; j_call: TRBJ2-2; d_call: -; v_call: TRBV5-1; cdr3_nt: TGCGCCAGCAGCATGGTACAGGCGAACACCGGGGAGCTGTTTTTT; cdr3_aa: CASSMVQANTGELFF
clone_size: few; j_call: TRBJ1-2; d_call: -; v_call: TRBV12-3/TRBV12-4; cdr3_nt: TGTGCCAGCAGTCCTACTGGACCGTTTGCTGCCAACTATGGCTACACCTTC; cdr3_aa: CASSPTGPFAANYGYTF
clone_size: few; j_call: TRBJ2-7; d_call: TRBD1; v_call: TRBV6-5; cdr3_nt: TGTGCCAGCAGTTACGGTTCAGGGGGCGCCAGGGGCTACGAGCAGTACTTC; cdr3_aa: CASSYGSGGARGYEQYF